This paragraph covers one T cell receptor (beta chain) sequence. This sample is drawn from a study of blood T cell repertoires in COVID-19. The overall study: From the United States, Italy and Spain came samples of acute and convalescent COVID-19.

Original methodology: Scientists estimated how many nucleated cells there were by amplifying reference gene primers. The protocol was immunoSEQ multiplex PCR, while the TCRdb copy is restricted to in-frame clones and leaves out a portion. Clone size and V and J calls were adopted from that table, with D and trimming inferred from the DNA. The sample has roughly 300,000 clones, approximately 89% seen once. The CDR3 sequence is 12 residues long. CDR1 MNHEY and CDR2 SVGAGI come from the germline V gene. Trimming cost V 6 bases and J 3 bases, with 8 bases left between them. While infection was still active, Seattle patients were enrolled and then followed longitudinally.

The clonotype was recovered from a woman aged 25 to 39 with COVID-19, enrolled during active disease. Sequencing input: peripheral blood. The gene calls are TRBV6-5 and TRBJ1-1; D remains unclear. The DNA of the CDR3 is TGTGCCAGCAGCCGGGGATACACTGAAGCTTTCTTT. Amino acid sequence: CASSRGYTEAFF.